This record covers a single T cell receptor (beta chain). Its antigen remains unknown. The source of the sample is a study of T cell responses to AZD1222 COVID-19 vaccine. Produced via immunoSEQ multiplex PCR; TCRdb's table is partial and in-frame only. The table lists 150,000 or so clones, around 89% of them singletons, with 4.5% to 6.5% in the top ten. This CDR3 is built from 15 residues. Per the germline V gene, CDR1 is MNHEY and CDR2 is SVGEGT. Trimming pared 5 bases from V and 7 bases from J, leaving 18 bases between. Study results and caveats: Among AZD1222 vaccinees, only five or six were seropositive at baseline. Females made up more of the donors, who were largely white British, and clonal diversity may have come out too low. Nearly half of spike-specific TCRs reportedly go after variant regions that carry no mutations. Repertoire samples came only from after the peak T cell response.

This chain uses TRBV6-2 or TRBV6-3 with TRBJ1-5; a weak D match, TRBD1 (5 bases). Here the sequenced sample was peripheral blood, taken on day 0 of AZD1222 vaccination. The sequence was collected from an adult in good health. Here the CDR3 DNA reads TGTGCCAGCAGTATACTGAGGGCCGGGGGGCAGCCCCAGCATTTT. It is translated as CASSILRAGGQPQHF.